This T cell receptor (beta chain) came from a study of cytomegalovirus exposure and HLA in healthy donors. The study, taken as a whole, reports: CMV antigen specificity of a few CMV-associated chains was confirmed in vitro.

Remarks on this clone: What it binds is unknown.

This CDR3 comprises 17 residues. Germline V gives CDR1 SQVTM, CDR2 ANQGSEA. V lost 3 bases, J lost 2 bases, and 10 bases stayed unmatched. PCR primers comprised 60 Vbeta and 13 Jbeta primers. Some clones are missing from TCRdb's copy, which holds only in-frame ones; the method was immunoSEQ multiplex PCR. The repertoire includes roughly 120,000 clones, roughly three quarters of them detected once, and over 1.5% sits in the top ten. The receptor was derived from a woman between 18 and 29 years old in good health and CMV-seronegative. Sample: PBMCs. This chain joins TRBV29-1 and TRBJ1-5; the match to TRBD1 covers 10 bases. The CDR3 protein is CSVDWDRGDYRNQPQHF. The CDR3 nucleotides read TGCAGCGTTGACTGGGACAGGGGCGATTACCGCAATCAGCCCCAGCATTTT. The full variable domain, in which reference TRBV29-1 and TRBJ1-5 provide the parts outside the CDR3, is SAVISQKPSRDICQRGTSLTIQCQVDSQVTMMFWYRQQPGQSLTLIATANQGSEATYESGFVIDKFPISRPNLTFSTLTVSNMSPEDSSIYLCSVDWDRGDYRNQPQHFGDGTRLSIL.